These 17 T cell receptor beta chains were all obtained from the same sample, sequenced in a study of blood T cell repertoires in COVID-19. TCRdb's copy holds only in-frame clones and misses some; the assay was immunoSEQ multiplex PCR. The sample carries 55,000 or so clones, 85% recorded once. Sequenced sample: peripheral blood. Receptor source: a human donor in a cohort sampled during active COVID-19.

The genes are TRBV6-5 and TRBJ2-3; 7 bases map to TRBD1. V lost 6 bases, J lost 2 bases, and 8 bases stayed unmatched. CDR3 size: 15 residues. In germline, CDR1 is MNHEY, CDR2 SVGAGI. The DNA for the CDR3 is TGTGCCAGCAGCGCTTCGACAGGGACCACAGATACGCAGTATTTT. Translated: CASSASTGTTDTQYF.

On this clone: The junction does not match germline at one end; this may be a read error. The V gene is TRBV6-5, the J gene TRBJ1-1; D not resolved. Looked up from germline, CDR1 is MNHEY and CDR2 is SVGAGI. CDR3 length equals 11 residues. As DNA, the CDR3 is TGTGCCAGCAGCGCCAGGACTGAGGCTTTCTTT. The encoded protein is CASSARTEAFF.

The chain is built from TRBV5-1 and TRBJ2-7, with 9 nucleotides matching TRBD1. Germline V CDR1 and CDR2: SGHRS, YFSETQ. The CDR3 consists of 15 residues. The junction had 5 bases not matched to a gene; V was cut back by 2 bases and J by 2 bases. In nucleotides, the CDR3 is TGCGCCAGCAGCTTCGGGACAGGGTTCACCTACGAGCAGTACTTC. As protein: CASSFGTGFTYEQYF.

This sequence joins TRBV5-1 and TRBJ1-3, with 7 bases matching TRBD1. V lost 5 bases and J lost 0; bases outside the gene matches: 5. CDR1 and CDR2 from the germline V gene are SGHRS and YFSETQ. The CDR3 covers 15 residues. The CDR3: CASSEPGGSGNTIYF. In DNA form, the CDR3 reads TGCGCCAGCAGTGAACCAGGGGGCTCTGGAAACACCATATATTTT.

The chain couples TRBV3-1 (or the pseudogene TRBV3-2) to TRBJ2-3; a weak D match, TRBD2 (7 bases). CDR3 length: 15 residues. In germline, CDR1 is LGHDT, CDR2 YNNKEL (reference sequence). V lost 1 base to trimming and J lost 4 bases, with 12 bases between them. CDR3 in amino acids: CASSQGGGRSDTQYF. The CDR3 DNA reads TGTGCCAGCAGCCAAGGGGGGGGCAGGTCAGATACGCAGTATTTT.

The gene calls are TRBV7-2 and TRBJ1-1; 8 bases map to TRBD1. The CDR3 extends over 15 amino acids. V gave up 5 bases and J gave up 3 bases; unmatched junction bases: 8. CDR1 and CDR2 (germline): SGHTA, FQGNSA. CDR3: CASSPTTGVDTEAFF. Here the CDR3 DNA reads TGTGCCAGCAGCCCGACGACAGGGGTGGACACTGAAGCTTTCTTT.

CDR3 coding DNA: TGTGCCAGTAGTTCGACCCGGGGGAGCGGAGTTTTCCAGGAGACCCAGTACTTC. This sequence encodes CASSSTRGSGVFQETQYF. The V call is TRBV19, the J call TRBJ2-5, with D tentatively TRBD2 (6 bases). Trimming took 5 bases from V and 5 from J, leaving 27 bases between them. Germline V gene sequence: CDR1 LNHDA, CDR2 SQIVND (reference sequence). This CDR3 spans 18 amino acids.

The rearrangement joins TRBV12-5 to TRBJ1-1, with TRBD1 identical over 9 bases. Germline V lookup: CDR1 LGHNT, CDR2 FRNRAP. V lost 6 bases, J lost 3 bases, and 5 bases stayed unmatched. This CDR3 has 14 residues. The CDR3 loop is CASGAGTGYTEAFF. The CDR3 bases are TGTGCTAGTGGCGCCGGGACAGGGTACACTGAAGCTTTCTTT.

The sample holds one count of this clone. The chain couples TRBV6-5 to TRBJ1-5, with a tentative D call TRBD1 (6 bases). V was cut by 8 bases and J by 1 base, with 15 bases left in between. CDR3 length: 15 amino acids. The germline V gene encodes CDR1 MNHEY and CDR2 SVGAGI. In DNA, the CDR3 is TGTGCCAGCGGGGGCCGGGACAAAAGCAATCAGCCCCAGCATTTT. It specifies CASGGRDKSNQPQHF.

The chain is built from TRBV6-1 and TRBJ2-7; D is unclear. The length of the CDR3 is 12 residues. With 7 bases removed from V and 2 bases from J, the gap between germline ends came to 9 bases. Per germline, CDR1 MNHNS and CDR2 SASEGT. The CDR3 region has the DNA TGTGCCAGCACTTCCACTACCTACGAGCAGTACTTC. Protein product: CASTSTTYEQYF.

In its sample, this clone was seen a few times. CDR3 nucleotide sequence: TGTGCCGGATCTAGCGGGAGGTCCTACGAGCAGTACTTC. Translation gives CAGSSGRSYEQYF. The chain has TRBV28 and TRBJ2-7; the match to TRBD2 covers 11 bases. Germline assignment: CDR1 MDHEN and CDR2 SYDVKM. Trimming removed 11 bases from V and 1 base from J; junction bases left unmatched: 4. CDR3 size: 13 residues.

The chain recombines TRBV19 with TRBJ1-1; weak D call: TRBD1 (5 bases). The V and J ends lost 4 bases and 3 bases respectively, with 15 bases between them. The CDR3 sequence is 15 residues long. The germline CDR1 and CDR2 sequences are LNHDA and SQIVND (reference sequence). In nucleotides, the CDR3 is TGTGCCAGTAGTACTCGGGGGATGGGGCACACTGAAGCTTTCTTT. It codes for CASSTRGMGHTEAFF.

This rearrangement joins TRBV6-2 or TRBV6-3 to TRBJ2-7; 7 bases agree with TRBD1. V shed 2 bases, J shed 3 bases, and the junction held 10 bases outside the gene matches. Germline values: CDR1 MNHEY, CDR2 SVGEGT. The CDR3 runs to 16 residues. CDR3 in DNA: TGTGCCAGCAGTTACCCCCCGGGACAGAGACTCTACGAGCAGTACTTC. Its translation: CASSYPPGQRLYEQYF.

The chain couples TRBV28 to TRBJ1-2; no clear D. Looked up from germline, CDR1 is MDHEN and CDR2 is SYDVKM. The CDR3 is made up of 12 amino acids. The CDR3 DNA sequence: TGTGCGGCCAGGCTGGGCTACTATGGCTACACCTTC. Encoded protein: CAARLGYYGYTF.

The genes are TRBV29-1 and TRBJ2-7; 12 bases fit TRBD2. With V trimmed by 5 bases and J by 7 bases, 12 bases remained unmatched. Germline CDR1 reads SQVTM; CDR2 reads ANQGSEA. This CDR3 comprises 15 residues. The CDR3 loop reads CSVTHPSGRAGEQYF. CDR3 DNA: TGCAGCGTTACCCACCCTAGCGGGAGGGCGGGTGAGCAGTACTTC.

The DNA of the CDR3 is TGTGCCAGCAGCTTAGGGTCGGCCCCAGGGTTCAATCAGCCCCAGCATTTT. Protein: CASSLGSAPGFNQPQHF. The rearrangement links TRBV7-9 to TRBJ1-5; tentative D call: TRBD1 (5 bases). CDR1 is SEHNR and CDR2 is FQNEAQ in the germline V gene (reference sequence). V was cut by 1 base and J by 3 bases, with 16 bases left in between. There are 17 residues in the CDR3.

The chain uses TRBV7-2 and TRBJ1-6, with TRBD1 matching over 8 bases. Germline V gives CDR1 SGHTA, CDR2 FQGNSA. Trimming removed 3 bases from V and 9 bases from J; junction bases left unmatched: 10. The CDR3 has 16 residues. CDR3: CASSFRTGTPSSPLHF. In DNA form, the CDR3 reads TGTGCCAGCAGCTTCCGGACAGGGACACCGTCTTCACCCCTCCACTTT. The full variable domain, rest sourced from reference TRBV7-2 and TRBJ1-6, is GAGVSQSPSNKVTEKGKDVELRCDPISGHTALYWYRQSLGQGLEFLIYFQGNSAPDKSGLPSDRFSAERTGGSVSTLTIQRTQQEDSAVYLCASSFRTGTPSSPLHFGNGTRLTVT.